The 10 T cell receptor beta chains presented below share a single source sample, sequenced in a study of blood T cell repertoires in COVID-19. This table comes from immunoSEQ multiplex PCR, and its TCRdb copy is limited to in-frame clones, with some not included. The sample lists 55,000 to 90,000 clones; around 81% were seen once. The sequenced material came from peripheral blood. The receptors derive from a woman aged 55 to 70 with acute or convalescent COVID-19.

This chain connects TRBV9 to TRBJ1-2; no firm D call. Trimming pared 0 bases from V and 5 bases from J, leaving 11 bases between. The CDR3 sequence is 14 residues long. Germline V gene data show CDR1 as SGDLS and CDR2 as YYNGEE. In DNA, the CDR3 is TGTGCCAGCAGCGTAGCTTTAACGGGATATGGCTACACCTTC. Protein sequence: CASSVALTGYGYTF.

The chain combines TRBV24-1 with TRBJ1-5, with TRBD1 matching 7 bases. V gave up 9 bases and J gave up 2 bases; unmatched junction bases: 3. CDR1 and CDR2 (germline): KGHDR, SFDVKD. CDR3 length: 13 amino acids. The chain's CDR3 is CATGGTGNQPQHF. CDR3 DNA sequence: TGTGCCACCGGGGGGACAGGCAATCAGCCCCAGCATTTT.

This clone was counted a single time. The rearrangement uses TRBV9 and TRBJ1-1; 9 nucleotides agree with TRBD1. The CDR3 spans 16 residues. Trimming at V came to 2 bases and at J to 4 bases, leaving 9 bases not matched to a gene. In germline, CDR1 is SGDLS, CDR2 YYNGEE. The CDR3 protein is CASSVSPGTGPTEAFF. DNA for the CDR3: TGTGCCAGCAGCGTTTCCCCCGGGACAGGGCCCACTGAAGCTTTCTTT.

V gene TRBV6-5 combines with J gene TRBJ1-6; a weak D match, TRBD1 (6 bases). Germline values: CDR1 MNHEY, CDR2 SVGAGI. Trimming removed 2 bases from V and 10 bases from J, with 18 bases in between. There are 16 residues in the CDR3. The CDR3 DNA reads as TGTGCCAGCAGTTACCAAAGACAGGAGGTGGGATCACCCCTCCACTTT. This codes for CASSYQRQEVGSPLHF.

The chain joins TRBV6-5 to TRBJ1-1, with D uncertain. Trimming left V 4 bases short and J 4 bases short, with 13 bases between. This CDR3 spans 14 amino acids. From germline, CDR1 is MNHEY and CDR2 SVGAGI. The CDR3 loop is CASSSSGRATEAFF. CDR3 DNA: TGTGCCAGCAGTTCGAGCGGACGGGCCACTGAAGCTTTCTTT.

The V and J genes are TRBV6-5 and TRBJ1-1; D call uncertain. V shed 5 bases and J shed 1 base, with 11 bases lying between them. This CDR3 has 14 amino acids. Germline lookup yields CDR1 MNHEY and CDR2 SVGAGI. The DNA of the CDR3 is TGTGCCAGCAGTCATTCTGGAGGGAACACTGAAGCTTTCTTT. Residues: CASSHSGGNTEAFF.

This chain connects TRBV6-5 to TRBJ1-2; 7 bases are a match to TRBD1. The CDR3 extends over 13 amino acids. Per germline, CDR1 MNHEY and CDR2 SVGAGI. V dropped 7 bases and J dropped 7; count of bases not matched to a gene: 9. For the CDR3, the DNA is TGTGCCAGCACCTCCCCAGGGGGTCGTGGCTACACCTTC. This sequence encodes CASTSPGGRGYTF.

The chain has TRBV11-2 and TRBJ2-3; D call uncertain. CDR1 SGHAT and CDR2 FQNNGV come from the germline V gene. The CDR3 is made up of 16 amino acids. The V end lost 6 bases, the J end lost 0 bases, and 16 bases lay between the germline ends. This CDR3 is CASRSEAFASTDTQYF. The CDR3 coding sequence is TGTGCCAGCAGGTCCGAGGCGTTCGCTAGCACAGATACGCAGTATTTT.

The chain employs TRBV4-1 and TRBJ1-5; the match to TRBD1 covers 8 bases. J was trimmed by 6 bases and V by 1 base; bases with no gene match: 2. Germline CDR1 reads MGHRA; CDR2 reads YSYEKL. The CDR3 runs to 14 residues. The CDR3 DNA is TGCGCCAGCAGCCAAGGGACAGGGAGTCAGCCCCAGCATTTT. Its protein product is CASSQGTGSQPQHF.

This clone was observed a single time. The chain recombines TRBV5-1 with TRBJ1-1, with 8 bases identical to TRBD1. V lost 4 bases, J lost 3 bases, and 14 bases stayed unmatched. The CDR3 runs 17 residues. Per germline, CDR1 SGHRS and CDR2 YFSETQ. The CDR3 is CASSLQTGAREYTEAFF. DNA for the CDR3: TGCGCCAGCAGCCTACAGACAGGGGCTCGGGAGTACACTGAAGCTTTCTTT.